This T cell receptor (beta chain) emerged from a study of T cell changes during pregnancy in multiple sclerosis. Germline CDR1 SGHVS, CDR2 FNYEAQ. This CDR3 is built from 14 residues. Trimming removed 6 bases at V and 6 bases at J, with 14 bases between. Repertoires were generated with immunoSEQ multiplex PCR, while TCRdb's copy carries only in-frame clones and drops some. The sample carries about 40,000 clones, 80% to 90% recorded once. This TCR was sampled from a female donor with multiple sclerosis, enrolled in a pregnancy study. The chain links TRBV7-6 to TRBJ2-2, with D possibly TRBD1 on 5 matching bases. The material was CD4+ T cells from peripheral blood mononuclear cells, obtained in the first trimester of pregnancy. CDR3 region: CASSQDTVAGELFF. Here the CDR3 DNA reads TGTGCCAGCAGTCAGGACACAGTGGCCGGGGAGCTGTTTTTT.